Listed below are T cell receptor beta chains from one sample, sequenced in a study of blood T cell repertoires in COVID-19. Here immunoSEQ multiplex PCR was the method, and the copy in TCRdb shows in-frame clones only, minus some. This table holds hundreds of thousands of clones, approximately 88% found once. Sequenced material: peripheral blood. These receptors were collected from a woman between 45 and 60 years old with active or convalescent COVID-19. Both conserved end residues are part of each CDR3. The order of the fields is CDR3 length, J gene, clone size, V gene, D gene, CDR3 protein, CDR3 DNA. The D gene is left open where the match is weak. Clone size appears in some rows only: once, few, many, or a class for an expanded clone.

16,TRBJ2-1,few,TRBV7-3,TRBD2,CASSLNRGGSYNEQFF,TGTGCCAGCAGCCTAAACCGCGGGGGGTCCTACAATGAGCAGTTCTTC
15,TRBJ2-4,once,TRBV27,TRBD1,CASSSTGTVKNIQYF,TGTGCCAGCAGTTCTACTGGGACAGTCAAAAACATTCAGTACTTC
14,TRBJ2-2,NA,TRBV19,TRBD2,CASSPRTSPGELFF,TGTGCCAGTAGTCCAAGGACTAGTCCCGGGGAGCTGTTTTTT
14,TRBJ1-2,NA,TRBV4-1,TRBD1,CASSQVGGQYGYTF,TGCGCCAGCAGCCAAGTGGGGGGACAGTATGGCTACACCTTC
16,TRBJ2-3,NA,TRBV28,NA,CASSLYRNLWTDTQYF,TGTGCCAGCAGTTTATACAGGAATTTATGGACAGATACGCAGTATTTT
14,TRBJ1-5,NA,TRBV28,TRBD1,CASSLGTGGQPQHF,TGTGCCAGCAGTTTGGGGACAGGCGGTCAGCCCCAGCATTTT
14,TRBJ1-2,NA,TRBV2,NA,CASSETARGYGYTF,TGTGCCAGCAGTGAGACTGCTCGGGGCTATGGCTACACCTTC
13,TRBJ1-5,NA,TRBV7-8,NA,CASSKGVGQPQHF,TGTGCCAGCAGTAAGGGGGTGGGTCAGCCCCAGCATTTT
17,TRBJ1-3,NA,TRBV30,TRBD1,CAWSGLRDRGPGNTIYF,TGTGCCTGGAGTGGCCTCCGGGACAGGGGGCCTGGAAACACCATATATTTT
13,TRBJ2-1,NA,TRBV19,TRBD2,CASSAGTSNEQFF,TGTGCCAGTAGTGCCGGGACTAGCAATGAGCAGTTCTTC
14,TRBJ2-7,NA,TRBV10-3,TRBD1,CAISVLRDRGEQYF,TGTGCCATCAGTGTTTTGCGGGACAGGGGCGAGCAGTACTTC
14,TRBJ1-2,NA,TRBV10-3,NA,CAISESGLNYGYTF,TGTGCCATCAGTGAGTCTGGCCTCAACTATGGCTACACCTTC